The 23 T cell receptor beta chains below were found in one sample sequenced in a study of T-cell reconstitution after alpha-beta-depleted transplantation in children (dated by TCRdb to the mid-2010s). Libraries came from PCR. Sequencing was carried out with an Illumina HiSeq 2500. Molecular barcoding was employed in the preparation of TCR libraries, with unique molecular identifiers being used to normalize TCRbeta repertoire quantification. Clones were called with MiXCR by TCRdb after fastp trimmed the public reads at Q25, and only in-frame beta chains were retained. For every CDR3 protein sequence, its rows merge into one entry that carries the most common genes and DNA. The sample has about 540,000 distinct CDR3 sequences on record, 18% of them singletons. Of the sample, 2.5% to 4% is held by the ten largest clones. The sequencing here drew on PBMCs from the stem cell graft donor, taken from the stem cell graft. The receptors were sampled from a human donor who donated a stem cell graft to a child with acute lymphoblastic leukemia.

CDR3 nucleotides: TGCGCCAGCAGCTTGCTGTCGGGACTAGTTGCCGATGAGCAGTTCTTC. Its protein is CASSLLSGLVADEQFF. V gene TRBV5-1 combines with J gene TRBJ2-1; 8 positions match TRBD2. Germline values: CDR1 SGHRS, CDR2 YFSETQ. CDR3 length equals 16 residues. Trimming removed 1 base from V and 8 bases from J; junction bases left unmatched: 11.

In its sample, this clonotype was seen many times. The chain recombines TRBV10-3 with TRBJ2-1; 7 positions match TRBD2. The V segment lost 0 bases and the J segment 7 bases; nucleotides outside the gene matches: 9. CDR1 ENHRY and CDR2 SYGVKD come from the germline V gene. The length of the CDR3 is 16 residues. The CDR3 loop is CAISESGVAGRNEQFF. The CDR3 DNA sequence: TGTGCCATCAGTGAGTCGGGGGTAGCGGGTCGTAATGAGCAGTTCTTC.

This clonotype was detected a few times. This chain links TRBV7-3 with TRBJ2-3; TRBD2 agrees at 10 bases. With V trimmed by 3 bases and J by 5 bases, 5 bases remained unmatched. Germline V gene data show CDR1 as SGHTA and CDR2 as FQGTGA. The CDR3 has 15 residues. The CDR3 bases are TGTGCCAGCAGCTTGCTAGCGGGAGATAGAGATACGCAGTATTTT. It translates to CASSLLAGDRDTQYF.

This rearrangement joins TRBV29-1 to TRBJ1-2, with TRBD1 matching 7 bases. Per germline, CDR1 SQVTM and CDR2 ANQGSEA. The CDR3 is made up of 12 amino acids. V dropped 4 bases and J dropped 4; count of bases not matched to a gene: 3. For the CDR3, the DNA is TGCAGCGTTGGACGACAGGGCTATGGCTACACCTTC. Its protein product is CSVGRQGYGYTF.

This clonotype was picked up a small number of times. The CDR3 is CASRAGLATYEQYF. CDR3 bases: TGTGCCAGCAGAGCGGGACTAGCGACCTACGAGCAGTACTTC. V is TRBV6-1 and J is TRBJ2-7; 10 bases are shared with TRBD2. V was pared by 6 bases and J by 2 bases, with 4 bases of the junction left unmatched. Germline CDR1 is MNHNS and CDR2 is SASEGT. The CDR3 extends over 14 amino acids.

This clonotype was detected only a few times. This CDR3 is CASSLNSFTYEQYF. The CDR3 region has the DNA TGTGCCAGCAGCTTAAACAGTTTCACCTACGAGCAGTACTTC. The chain joins TRBV13 to TRBJ2-7, with D uncertain. V was trimmed by 2 bases and J by 2 bases, leaving 10 bases between them. The CDR3 has 14 residues. Germline CDR1 PRHDT, CDR2 FYEKMQ (reference sequence). Supplemented by reference TRBV13 and TRBJ2-7, the full variable domain reads AAGVIQSPRHLIKEKRETATLKCYPIPRHDTVYWYQQGPGQDPQFLISFYEKMQSDKGSIPDRFSAQQFSDYHSELNMSSLELGDSALYFCASSLNSFTYEQYFGPGTRLTVT.

The chain is built from TRBV20-1 and TRBJ1-1; maybe TRBD1 (5 bases). Between the trimmed V and J ends, which lost 3 bases and 4 bases, there was a span of 15 bases. Germline CDR1 DFQATT, CDR2 SNEGSKA (reference sequence). The CDR3 length is 14 residues. The CDR3 here is CSARGEGPTTEAFF. In nucleotides, the CDR3 is TGCAGTGCTAGGGGGGAGGGGCCGACCACTGAAGCTTTCTTT.

The chain combines TRBV6-1 with TRBJ2-3; possibly TRBD2 for D (5 bases). The length of the CDR3 is 17 residues. Per germline, CDR1 MNHNS and CDR2 SASEGT. V was trimmed by 0 bases and J by 1 base, leaving 14 bases between them. CDR3 DNA: TGTGCCAGCAGTGAAGCCTCGGCCGGGATGGGCACAGATACGCAGTATTTT. Protein: CASSEASAGMGTDTQYF.

For the CDR3, the DNA is TGTGCCAGCAGCTTCGTGGGAGGGGGAGAAGAGACCCAGTACTTC. It encodes CASSFVGGGEETQYF. The chain uses TRBV7-3 and TRBJ2-5, with D perhaps TRBD2 (7 bases). This CDR3 contains 15 residues. Between the trimmed V and J ends, which lost 3 bases and 3 bases, there was a span of 14 bases. Germline lookup yields CDR1 SGHTA and CDR2 FQGTGA.

A few counts support this clonotype. The rearrangement links TRBV6-5 to TRBJ2-1; D is unclear. Germline CDR1 is MNHEY and CDR2 is SVGAGI. This CDR3 is 13 amino acids long. Between the trimmed V and J ends, which lost 0 bases and 6 bases, there was a span of 6 bases. The CDR3 nucleotides are TGTGCCAGCAGTTACTCGACGAGCAATGAGCAGTTCTTC. Its protein is CASSYSTSNEQFF.

The chain links TRBV7-6 to TRBJ1-4; TRBD1 matches at 9 bases. Losses at the gene ends were 1 base for V and 2 bases for J; bases not matched to a gene: 5. The CDR3 covers 17 residues. Germline CDR1 reads SGHVS; CDR2 reads FNYEAQ. The CDR3 coding sequence is TGTGCCAGCAGCTTAGAAGGACAGGGGATGACTAATGAAAAACTGTTTTTT. Translated: CASSLEGQGMTNEKLFF. The whole variable domain, remainder taken from reference TRBV7-6 and TRBJ1-4, is GAGVSQSPRYKVTKRGQDVALRCDPISGHVSLYWYRQALGQGPEFLTYFNYEAQQDKSGLPNDRFSAERPEGSISTLTIQRTEQRDSAMYRCASSLEGQGMTNEKLFFGSGTQLSVL.

This sequence joins TRBV4-1 and TRBJ2-3; D possibly corresponds to TRBD2 (6 bases). V was pared by 6 bases and J by 2 bases, with 18 bases between. This CDR3 is 16 amino acids long. CDR1 and CDR2 (germline): MGHRA, YSYEKL. Here the CDR3 reads CASSLLSSALTDTQYF. The CDR3 DNA sequence: TGCGCCAGCAGTCTCCTCTCTAGCGCGCTCACAGATACGCAGTATTTT.

This sequence joins TRBV20-1 and TRBJ1-1; D might be TRBD1 (5 bases). The CDR3 sequence is 11 residues long. The V gene lost 5 bases and the J gene lost 9 bases, with 13 bases spanning the gap. Germline values: CDR1 DFQATT, CDR2 SNEGSKA (reference sequence). CDR3 nucleotide sequence: TGCAGTGCTGCCCAGGGCAGGAAAGCTTTCTTT. It is translated as CSAAQGRKAFF.

This clonotype was picked up a small number of times. The genes are TRBV27 and TRBJ2-1, with 9 bases lining up with TRBD2. Losses at the gene ends were 4 bases for V and 8 bases for J; bases not matched to a gene: 12. The length of the CDR3 is 16 residues. The germline gives CDR1 MNHEY, CDR2 SMNVEV (reference sequence). The CDR3 sequence: CASSSLGGGRGHEQFF. The DNA of the CDR3 is TGTGCCAGCAGTTCCCTCGGGGGCGGGAGGGGTCATGAGCAGTTCTTC.

V and J are TRBV7-8 and TRBJ1-4, with a possible D match to TRBD1 (5 bases). Germline V gives CDR1 SGHVS, CDR2 FQNEAQ. This CDR3 comprises 19 residues. V lost 4 bases to trimming and J lost 0 bases, with 21 bases between them. CDR3 protein: CASSSRRAIGVSTNEKLFF. In DNA, the CDR3 is TGTGCCAGCAGCTCCAGGCGGGCCATAGGGGTGTCAACTAATGAAAAACTGTTTTTT.

The chain links TRBV14 to TRBJ2-3; D not certain. CDR1 and CDR2 (germline): SGHDN, FVKESK. This CDR3 has 16 residues. Trimming took 3 bases from V and 2 from J, leaving 15 bases between them. In DNA form, the CDR3 reads TGTGCCAGCAGCCAGAGGAGATTGAGCTTCACAGATACGCAGTATTTT. It translates to CASSQRRLSFTDTQYF.

V is TRBV7-9 and J is TRBJ1-3; no clear D. The CDR3 sequence is 15 residues long. Trimming removed 1 base at V and 4 bases at J, with 11 bases between. Germline V gene lookup returns CDR1 SEHNR and CDR2 FQNEAQ (reference sequence). The CDR3 DNA reads as TGTGCCAGCAGCTTAGAACTGGGAATCGGAAACACCATATATTTT. Protein sequence: CASSLELGIGNTIYF.

The chain employs TRBV7-9 and TRBJ2-5; D call uncertain. The V gene's germline CDR1 is SEHNR and CDR2 FQNEAQ (reference sequence). CDR3 size: 13 residues. V was clipped by 6 bases and J by 0 bases, with 8 bases between them. CDR3 coding DNA: TGTGCCAGCAGTCTTACAGACCAAGAGACCCAGTACTTC. Translation gives CASSLTDQETQYF.

J is TRBJ2-5 and V is TRBV27; 8 bases are shared with TRBD1. Trimming cost V 5 bases and J 4 bases; bases outside gene matches: 12. Germline values: CDR1 MNHEY, CDR2 SMNVEV (reference sequence). This CDR3 region has 16 residues. The CDR3: CASSRGRGRIRETQYF. For the CDR3, the DNA is TGTGCCAGCAGTCGGGGCAGGGGGCGCATCAGAGAGACCCAGTACTTC.

There are a few counts of this clonotype. The J gene is TRBJ2-1, the V gene TRBV20-1; the D is unclear. Germline CDR1 reads DFQATT; CDR2 reads SNEGSKA (reference sequence). V lost 2 bases and J 0 bases, leaving 17 bases between the germline ends. CDR3 size: 17 residues. CDR3 in DNA: TGCAGTGCTAGACCTGACATTACCACTTTCTCCTACAATGAGCAGTTCTTC. Protein product: CSARPDITTFSYNEQFF.

This clonotype was picked up a small number of times. Written as DNA, the CDR3 is TGTGCCAGTAGTATAGCCATGGGACTATCCAATGAGCAGTTCTTC. It translates to CASSIAMGLSNEQFF. The J gene is TRBJ2-1, the V gene TRBV19; 7 bases agree with TRBD2. The germline CDR1 and CDR2 sequences are LNHDA and SQIVND (reference sequence). The CDR3 totals 15 residues. V was clipped by 1 base and J by 6 bases; unmatched bases: 6.

The chain is built from TRBV27 and TRBJ2-7, with TRBD2 identical over 8 bases. V shed 7 bases and J 0 bases; nucleotides not matched to a gene: 11. CDR3 length: 16 residues. Germline V lookup: CDR1 MNHEY, CDR2 SMNVEV (reference sequence). CDR3 amino acids: CASTWGSGVPSYEQYF. CDR3 bases: TGTGCCAGCACCTGGGGTAGCGGGGTCCCCTCCTACGAGCAGTACTTC.

The CDR3 bases are TGTGCCAGCAGCCCCGAGAACCGGTACGAGCAGTACTTC. Translating gives CASSPENRYEQYF. The rearrangement uses TRBV11-2 and TRBJ2-7; D is unclear. Germline assignment: CDR1 SGHAT and CDR2 FQNNGV. The CDR3 sequence is 13 residues long. V was cut by 5 bases and J by 4 bases, with 12 bases left in between. Combining the CDR3 with reference TRBV11-2 and TRBJ2-7 gives the whole variable domain EAGVAQSPRYKIIEKRQSVAFWCNPISGHATLYWYQQILGQGPKLLIQFQNNGVVDDSQLPKDRFSAERLKGVDSTLKIQPAKLEDSAVYLCASSPENRYEQYFGPGTRLTVT.